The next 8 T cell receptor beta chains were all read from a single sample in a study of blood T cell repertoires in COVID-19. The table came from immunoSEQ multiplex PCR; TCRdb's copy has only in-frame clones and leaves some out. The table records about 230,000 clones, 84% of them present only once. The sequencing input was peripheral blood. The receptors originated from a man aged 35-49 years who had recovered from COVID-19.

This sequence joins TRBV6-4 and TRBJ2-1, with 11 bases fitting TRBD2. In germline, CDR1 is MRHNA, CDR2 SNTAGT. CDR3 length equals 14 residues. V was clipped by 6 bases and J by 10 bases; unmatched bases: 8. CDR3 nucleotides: TGTGCCAGCAGCCCCGGGACTAGCGGCGAAGAGCAGTTCTTC. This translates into CASSPGTSGEEQFF.

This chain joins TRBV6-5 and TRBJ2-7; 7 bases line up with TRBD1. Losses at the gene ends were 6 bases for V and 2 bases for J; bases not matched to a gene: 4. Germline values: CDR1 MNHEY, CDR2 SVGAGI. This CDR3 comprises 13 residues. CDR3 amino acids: CASSKTGPYEQYF. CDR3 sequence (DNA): TGTGCCAGCAGCAAGACAGGGCCCTACGAGCAGTACTTC.

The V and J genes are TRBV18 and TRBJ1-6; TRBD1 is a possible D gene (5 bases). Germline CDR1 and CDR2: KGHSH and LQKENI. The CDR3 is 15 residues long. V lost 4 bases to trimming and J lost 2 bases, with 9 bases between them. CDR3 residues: CASSLPGAYNSPLHF. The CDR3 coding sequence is TGTGCCAGCTCACTTCCGGGGGCCTATAATTCACCCCTCCACTTT.

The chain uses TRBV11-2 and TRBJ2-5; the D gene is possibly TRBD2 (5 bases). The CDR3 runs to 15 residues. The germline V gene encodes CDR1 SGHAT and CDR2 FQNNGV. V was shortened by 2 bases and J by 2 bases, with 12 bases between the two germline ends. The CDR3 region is CASSLNGVIQETQYF. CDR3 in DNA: TGTGCCAGCAGCTTAAACGGGGTTATACAAGAGACCCAGTACTTC.

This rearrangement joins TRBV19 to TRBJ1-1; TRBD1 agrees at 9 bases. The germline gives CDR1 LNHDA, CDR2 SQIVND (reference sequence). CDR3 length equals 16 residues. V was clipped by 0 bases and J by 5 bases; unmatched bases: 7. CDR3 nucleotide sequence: TGTGCCAGTAGTATAGACGACAGGGGGTCGGGTACTGAAGCTTTCTTT. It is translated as CASSIDDRGSGTEAFF. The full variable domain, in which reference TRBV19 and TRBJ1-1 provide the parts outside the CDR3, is DGGITQSPKYLFRKEGQNVTLSCEQNLNHDAMYWYRQDPGQGLRLIYYSQIVNDFQKGDIAEGYSVSREKKESFPLTVTSAQKNPTAFYLCASSIDDRGSGTEAFFGQGTRLTVV.

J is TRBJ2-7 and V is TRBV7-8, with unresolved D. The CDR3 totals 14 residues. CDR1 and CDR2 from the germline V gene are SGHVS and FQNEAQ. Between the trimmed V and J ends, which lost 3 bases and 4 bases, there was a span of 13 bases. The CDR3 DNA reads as TGTGCCAGCAGCTTTCACTCCGTCAATTACGAGCAGTACTTC. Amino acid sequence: CASSFHSVNYEQYF.

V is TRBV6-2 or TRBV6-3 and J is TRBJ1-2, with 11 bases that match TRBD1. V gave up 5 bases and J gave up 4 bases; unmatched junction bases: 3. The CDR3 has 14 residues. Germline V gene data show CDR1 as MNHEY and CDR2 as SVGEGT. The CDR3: CASSRTGGVYGYTF. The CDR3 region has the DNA TGTGCCAGCAGTCGGACAGGGGGCGTCTATGGCTACACCTTC.

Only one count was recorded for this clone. The CDR3 bases are TGCGCCAGCAGCTTGGACAGAGTCTCCTACGAGCAGTACTTC. It specifies CASSLDRVSYEQYF. V and J are TRBV5-1 and TRBJ2-7; D call uncertain. Germline V gene data show CDR1 as SGHRS and CDR2 as YFSETQ. Trimming took off 0 bases at V and 0 bases at J, with 7 bases between the two ends. The CDR3 length is 14 residues.